This T cell receptor (beta chain) came from a study of Ad26.COV2.S vaccination and SARS-CoV-2 variants. The CDR3 is 16 amino acids. The germline V and J ends were trimmed by 1 base and 4 bases, with 17 bases remaining between them. Germline V gene lookup returns CDR1 SGHVS and CDR2 FNYEAQ. Treatment denoted: approximately 18 received Ad26.COV2.S at low or high dose, single or two shots; 5 received placebo; per-sample allocation not given. Specimen acquisition occurred on day 63 following the initial vaccine or placebo injection. This clone showed up just once. Data came from immunoSEQ multiplex PCR; TCRdb stores just in-frame clones and leaves some out. The repertoire consists of roughly 270,000 clones, with about 90% occurring once and the leading ten covering around 3%.

The chain employs TRBV7-6 and TRBJ2-7, with a tentative D call TRBD1 (7 bases). Material: peripheral blood, obtained in a trial of Ad26.COV2.S vaccine versus placebo. The sequence came from a person aged 18-65 years who received the Ad26.COV2.S COVID-19 vaccine or a placebo. The CDR3 DNA follows: TGTGCCAGCAGCTTAGTGCCGATGCAGGGGGGATACGAGCAGTACTTC. Residues: CASSLVPMQGGYEQYF. The full variable domain, its missing parts supplied by reference TRBV7-6 and TRBJ2-7, is GAGVSQSPRYKVTKRGQDVALRCDPISGHVSLYWYRQALGQGPEFLTYFNYEAQQDKSGLPNDRFSAERPEGSISTLTIQRTEQRDSAMYRCASSLVPMQGGYEQYFGPGTRLTVT.